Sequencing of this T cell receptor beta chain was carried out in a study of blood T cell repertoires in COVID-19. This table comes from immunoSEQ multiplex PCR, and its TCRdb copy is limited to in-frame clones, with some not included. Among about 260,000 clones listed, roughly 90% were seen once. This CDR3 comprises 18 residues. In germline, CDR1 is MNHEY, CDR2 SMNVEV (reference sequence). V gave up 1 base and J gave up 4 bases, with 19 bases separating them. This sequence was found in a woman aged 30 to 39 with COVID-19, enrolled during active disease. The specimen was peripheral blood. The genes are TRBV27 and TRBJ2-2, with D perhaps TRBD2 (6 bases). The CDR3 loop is CASSLFGGAHPFTGELFF. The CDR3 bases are TGTGCCAGCAGTTTATTCGGCGGGGCCCACCCCTTCACCGGGGAGCTGTTTTTT.